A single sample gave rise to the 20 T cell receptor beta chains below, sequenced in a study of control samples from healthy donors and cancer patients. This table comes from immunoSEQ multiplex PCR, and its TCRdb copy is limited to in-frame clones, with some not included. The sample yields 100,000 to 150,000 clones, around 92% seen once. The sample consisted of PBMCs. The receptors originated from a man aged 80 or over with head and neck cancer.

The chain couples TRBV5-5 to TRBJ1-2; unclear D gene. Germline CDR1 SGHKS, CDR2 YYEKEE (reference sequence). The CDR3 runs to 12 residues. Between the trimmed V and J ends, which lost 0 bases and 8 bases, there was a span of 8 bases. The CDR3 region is CASSLDSGGYTF. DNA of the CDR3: TGTGCCAGCAGCTTGGACAGTGGCGGCTACACCTTC.

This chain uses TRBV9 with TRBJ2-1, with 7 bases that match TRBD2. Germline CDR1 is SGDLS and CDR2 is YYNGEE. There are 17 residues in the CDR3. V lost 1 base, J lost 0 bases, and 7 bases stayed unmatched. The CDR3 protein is CASSVTSSGISYNEQFF. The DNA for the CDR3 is TGTGCCAGCAGCGTAACCTCCAGCGGGATCTCCTACAATGAGCAGTTCTTC.

The chain's CDR3 is CASRTGGWGELFF. CDR3 coding DNA: TGTGCCAGCAGGACAGGGGGCTGGGGGGAGCTGTTTTTT. This chain joins TRBV6-5 and TRBJ2-2; 10 bases match TRBD1. The CDR3 is 13 residues long. The V segment lost 6 bases and the J segment 8 bases; nucleotides outside the gene matches: 3. Germline CDR1 reads MNHEY; CDR2 reads SVGAGI.

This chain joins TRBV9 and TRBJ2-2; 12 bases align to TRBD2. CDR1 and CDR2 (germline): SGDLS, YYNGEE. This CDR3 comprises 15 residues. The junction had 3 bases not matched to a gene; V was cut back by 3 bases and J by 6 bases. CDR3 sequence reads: CASSGTSGRSGELFF. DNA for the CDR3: TGTGCCAGCAGCGGTACTAGCGGGAGGTCCGGGGAGCTGTTTTTT.

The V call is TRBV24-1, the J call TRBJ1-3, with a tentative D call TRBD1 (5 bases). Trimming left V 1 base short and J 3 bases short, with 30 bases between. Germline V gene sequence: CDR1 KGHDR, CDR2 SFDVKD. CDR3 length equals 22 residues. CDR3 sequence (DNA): TGTGCCACCAGTGATTTTAAATTGAGGGCGGGCAGGGATTTTCTAGGTGGAAACACCATATATTTT. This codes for CATSDFKLRAGRDFLGGNTIYF.

This CDR3 is CSSGTGVGTEAFF. DNA of the CDR3: TGCAGCTCCGGGACAGGGGTGGGAACTGAAGCTTTCTTT. The gene calls are TRBV29-1 and TRBJ1-1, with 10 bases fitting TRBD1. The junction had 8 bases not matched to a gene; V was cut back by 8 bases and J by 5 bases. The CDR3 covers 13 residues. The germline V gene encodes CDR1 SQVTM and CDR2 ANQGSEA. Complete variable domain (other parts from reference TRBV29-1 and TRBJ1-1): SAVISQKPSRDICQRGTSLTIQCQVDSQVTMMFWYRQQPGQSLTLIATANQGSEATYESGFVIDKFPISRPNLTFSTLTVSNMSPEDSSIYLCSSGTGVGTEAFFGQGTRLTVV.

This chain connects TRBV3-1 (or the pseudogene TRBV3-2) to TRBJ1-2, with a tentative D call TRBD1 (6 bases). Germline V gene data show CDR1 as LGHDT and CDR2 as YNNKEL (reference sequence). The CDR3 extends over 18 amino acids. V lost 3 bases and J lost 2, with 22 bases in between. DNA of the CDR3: TGTGCCAGCAGCCAGCACGGGACATACGACCTTAAAAACTATGGCTACACCTTC. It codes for CASSQHGTYDLKNYGYTF.

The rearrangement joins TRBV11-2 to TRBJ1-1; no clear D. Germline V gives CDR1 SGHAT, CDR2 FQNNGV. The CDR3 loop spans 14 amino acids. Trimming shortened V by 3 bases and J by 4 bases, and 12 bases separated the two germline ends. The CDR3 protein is CASSLDGLSTEAFF. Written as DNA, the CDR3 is TGTGCCAGCAGCTTGGACGGGTTGAGCACTGAAGCTTTCTTT.

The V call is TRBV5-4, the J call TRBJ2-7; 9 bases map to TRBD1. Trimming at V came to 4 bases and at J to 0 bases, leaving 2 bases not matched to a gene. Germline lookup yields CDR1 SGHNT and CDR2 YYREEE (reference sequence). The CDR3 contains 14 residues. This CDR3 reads CASSLDRGSYEQYF. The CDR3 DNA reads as TGTGCCAGCAGCCTGGACAGGGGCTCCTACGAGCAGTACTTC.

The CDR3 here is CASSGGRASTDTQYF. CDR3 coding DNA: TGCGCCAGCAGCGGCGGGAGGGCTAGCACAGATACGCAGTATTTT. The chain carries TRBV5-1 and TRBJ2-3, with TRBD2 matching over 9 bases. With 4 bases clipped from V and 0 bases from J, the junction kept 3 bases outside the gene matches. CDR3 length: 15 amino acids. The germline CDR1 and CDR2 sequences are SGHRS and YFSETQ.

CDR3 sequence: CASSLDGQTNQPQHF. CDR3 nucleotides: TGCGCCAGCAGCTTGGATGGGCAGACAAATCAGCCCCAGCATTTT. The V gene is TRBV5-1, the J gene TRBJ1-5; D call uncertain. The V end was cut by 0 bases, the J end by 4 bases, with 11 bases between. This CDR3 has 15 amino acids. CDR1 and CDR2 (germline): SGHRS, YFSETQ. Variable domain in full (rest from reference TRBV5-1 and TRBJ1-5): KAGVTQTPRYLIKTRGQQVTLSCSPISGHRSVSWYQQTPGQGLQFLFEYFSETQRNKGNFPGRFSGRQFSNSRSEMNVSTLELGDSALYLCASSLDGQTNQPQHFGDGTRLSIL.

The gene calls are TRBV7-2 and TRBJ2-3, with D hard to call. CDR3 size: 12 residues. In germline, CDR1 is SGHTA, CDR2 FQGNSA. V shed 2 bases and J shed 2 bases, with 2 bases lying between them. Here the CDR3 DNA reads TGTGCCAGCAGCTTATCCACAGATACGCAGTATTTT. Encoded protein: CASSLSTDTQYF.

The CDR3 reads CAISEGVTNEKLFF. The CDR3 bases are TGTGCCATCAGCGAGGGTGTCACTAATGAAAAACTGTTTTTT. This rearrangement joins TRBV10-3 to TRBJ1-4; D ambiguous. Germline CDR1 and CDR2: ENHRY and SYGVKD. V was clipped by 6 bases and J by 2 bases, with 10 bases between them. This CDR3 is 14 amino acids long.

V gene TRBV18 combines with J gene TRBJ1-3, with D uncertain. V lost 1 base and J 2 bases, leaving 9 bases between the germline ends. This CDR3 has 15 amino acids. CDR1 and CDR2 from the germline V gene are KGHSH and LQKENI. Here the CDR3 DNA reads TGTGCCAGCTCACCACTTACATCTACTGGAAACACCATATATTTT. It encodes CASSPLTSTGNTIYF.

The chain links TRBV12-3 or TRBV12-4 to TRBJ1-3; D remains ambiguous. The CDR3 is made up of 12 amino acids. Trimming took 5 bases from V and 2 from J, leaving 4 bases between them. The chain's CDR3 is CASSMTGNTIYF. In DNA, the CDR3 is TGTGCCAGCAGTATGACTGGAAACACCATATATTTT.

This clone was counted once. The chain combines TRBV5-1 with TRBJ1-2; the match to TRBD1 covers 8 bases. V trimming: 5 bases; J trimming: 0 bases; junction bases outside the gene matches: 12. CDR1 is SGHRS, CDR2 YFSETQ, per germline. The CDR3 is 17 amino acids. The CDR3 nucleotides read TGCGCCAGCAGTTCTGGGACAGGAGATAACCCTAACTATGGCTACACCTTC. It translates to CASSSGTGDNPNYGYTF.

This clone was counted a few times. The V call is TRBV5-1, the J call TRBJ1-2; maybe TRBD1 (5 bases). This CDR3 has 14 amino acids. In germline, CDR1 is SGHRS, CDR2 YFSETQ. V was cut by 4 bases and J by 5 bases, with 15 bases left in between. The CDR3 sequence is CASSPSGLSYGYTF. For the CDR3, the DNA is TGCGCCAGCAGCCCCTCAGGGTTGTCGTATGGCTACACCTTC.

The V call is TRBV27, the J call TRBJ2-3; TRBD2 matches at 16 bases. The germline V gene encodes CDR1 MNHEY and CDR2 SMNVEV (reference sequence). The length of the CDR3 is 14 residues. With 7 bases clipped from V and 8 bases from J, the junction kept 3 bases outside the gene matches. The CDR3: CASTGTSGGGTQYF. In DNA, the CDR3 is TGTGCCAGCACCGGGACTAGCGGGGGGGGTACGCAGTATTTT.

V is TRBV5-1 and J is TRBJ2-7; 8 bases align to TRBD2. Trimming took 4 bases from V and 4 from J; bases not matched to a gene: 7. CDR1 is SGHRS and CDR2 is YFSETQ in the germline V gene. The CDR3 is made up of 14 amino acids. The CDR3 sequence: CASSAGGAVYEQYF. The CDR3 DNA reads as TGCGCCAGCAGCGCCGGGGGGGCAGTTTACGAGCAGTACTTC.

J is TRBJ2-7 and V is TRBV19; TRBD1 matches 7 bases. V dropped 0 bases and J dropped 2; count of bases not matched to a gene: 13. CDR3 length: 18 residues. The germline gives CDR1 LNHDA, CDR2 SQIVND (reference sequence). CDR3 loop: CASSIDGKWTGAPYEQYF. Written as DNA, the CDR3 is TGTGCCAGTAGTATAGATGGGAAGTGGACAGGAGCCCCCTACGAGCAGTACTTC. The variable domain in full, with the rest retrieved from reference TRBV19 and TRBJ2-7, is DGGITQSPKYLFRKEGQNVTLSCEQNLNHDAMYWYRQDPGQGLRLIYYSQIVNDFQKGDIAEGYSVSREKKESFPLTVTSAQKNPTAFYLCASSIDGKWTGAPYEQYFGPGTRLTVT.